This T cell receptor beta chain derives from a study of shared clonotypes between healthy human individuals. Deletions cut 4 bases from V and 0 bases from J, with 12 bases between. This CDR3 is built from 15 residues. Germline V gene sequence: CDR1 ENHRY, CDR2 SYGVKD. Donors, healthy HIV-negative adults, lacked recent acute infections or vaccinations. Clones were read by immunoSEQ multiplex PCR, and TCRdb kept only the in-frame ones, dropping some. The data contain roughly 2 million clones, 85% to 95% of them singletons. The V gene is TRBV10-3, the J gene TRBJ1-1; no clear D gene. Input material: naive CD4+ T cells sorted from blood. Subset described: CD45RA+ positively selected. This TCR came from a young man in good health. The CDR3: CAISVAGDMNTEAFF. The DNA of the CDR3 is TGTGCCATCAGTGTGGCAGGTGATATGAACACTGAAGCTTTCTTT.